The clone carrying this T cell receptor beta chain was counted many times. As yet, its antigen is unknown. The sample comes from a study of CD8 T cells in ankylosing spondylitis. The CDR3 contains 19 residues. V shed 0 bases, J shed 0 bases, and the junction held 8 bases outside the gene matches. CDR1 and CDR2 (germline): SGHVS, FQNEAQ. TCRdb reanalysed the 5' RACE reads using MiXCR and keeps one entry per CDR3 protein. The table lists around 250,000 distinct CDR3 sequences, about 20% of them singletons. Findings and caveats of the study: Peripheral blood samples showed relatively rare disease-linked clones, and these clones were CD8+. Significant enrichment of disease-linked clones was reported in matched ankylosing spondylitis synovial fluid. Ankylosing spondylitis blood seemed to carry a telltale TCR beta motif made of several highly homologous variants.

Material for sequencing was blood, either unsorted or a sorted T cell fraction (not recorded which). The chain combines TRBV7-8 with TRBJ2-5; 12 nucleotides line up with TRBD2. The receptor was isolated from a male donor with ankylosing spondylitis or in good health (not recorded which). DNA for the CDR3: TGTGCCAGCAGCTTAGCGGCAAGGCTAGCGGGAGGGTACCAAGAGACCCAGTACTTC. It yields the protein CASSLAARLAGGYQETQYF.